These T cell receptor beta chains were read from a single sample in a study of blood T cell repertoires in COVID-19. The method was immunoSEQ multiplex PCR; TCRdb's version includes in-frame clones alone and lacks a portion of them. The data contain roughly 260,000 clones, approximately 92% of them seen just once; the ten biggest clones take up around 2.6%. The sample comprised peripheral blood. The receptors here all came from a person under 35 with COVID-19, enrolled during active disease. The CDR3 runs from the conserved cysteine through the conserved F or W. The D gene is left open where the match is weak. Part of the rows lack a size; the others show once, few, many or a class for expanded clones.

size	V	D	J	CDR3	DNA
-	TRBV19	-	TRBJ2-2	CASRSQRAGELFF	TGTGCCAGTAGGTCTCAGCGGGCCGGGGAGCTGTTTTTT
-	TRBV7-9	-	TRBJ1-6	CASSYDIGLYNSPLHF	TGTGCCAGCAGCTACGACATCGGCCTTTATAATTCACCCCTCCACTTT
-	TRBV5-8	TRBD1	TRBJ1-2	CASSHTQGARGYTF	TGTGCCAGCAGCCATACACAGGGGGCGCGCGGCTACACCTTC
-	TRBV2	-	TRBJ2-5	CASSDKGGEETQYF	TGTGCCAGCAGTGATAAAGGGGGGGAAGAGACCCAGTACTTC
-	TRBV19	TRBD2	TRBJ2-2	CASRLAGTGELFF	TGTGCCAGTCGACTAGCGGGGACCGGGGAGCTGTTTTTT
few	TRBV7-8	TRBD2	TRBJ2-7	CASSLVGLAGGPGEQYF	TGTGCCAGCAGCTTAGTTGGGCTAGCGGGAGGGCCCGGCGAGCAGTACTTC
-	TRBV9	TRBD2	TRBJ2-1	CASSVSLVNSGRGEQFF	TGTGCCAGCAGCGTTTCCCTGGTTAATAGCGGGAGGGGTGAGCAGTTCTTC
-	TRBV24-1	TRBD2	TRBJ2-1	CATGTSGSYNEQFF	TGTGCCACCGGGACTAGCGGCTCCTACAATGAGCAGTTCTTC
-	TRBV2	TRBD2	TRBJ2-5	CASMSGTRQETQYF	TGTGCCAGCATGAGCGGGACTAGACAAGAGACCCAGTACTTC
-	TRBV19	TRBD1	TRBJ1-1	CASTLQGHTEAFF	TGTGCCAGTACTTTACAGGGGCACACTGAAGCTTTCTTT
once	TRBV5-1	-	TRBJ1-2	CASSSDGTPGYTF	TGCGCCAGCAGCTCGGACGGGACACCGGGCTACACCTTC
-	TRBV7-9	-	TRBJ1-1	CASGRGTEAFF	TGTGCCAGCGGAAGGGGAACTGAAGCTTTCTTT
once	TRBV15	-	TRBJ1-3	CATRDNSGNTIYF	TGTGCGACCCGGGACAACTCTGGAAACACCATATATTTT
-	TRBV18	TRBD2	TRBJ2-1	CASSPRSSGTDNEQFF	TGTGCCAGCTCACCAAGATCTAGCGGGACCGACAATGAGCAGTTCTTC
-	TRBV21-1	-	TRBJ2-3	CASSEKNGSSFSTDTQYF	TGTGCCAGCAGCGAGAAGAACGGGAGTTCTTTTAGCACAGATACGCAGTATTTT
-	TRBV6-6	-	TRBJ2-1	CASSYSSGYNEQFF	TGTGCCAGCAGTTACTCTAGCGGTTACAATGAGCAGTTCTTC
-	TRBV4-3	-	TRBJ1-1	CASSQFEGVTEAFF	TGCGCCAGCAGCCAATTCGAGGGGGTCACTGAAGCTTTCTTT
-	TRBV25-1	TRBD1	TRBJ1-4	CASGDRAANEKLFF	TGTGCCAGCGGAGACAGGGCGGCTAATGAAAAACTGTTTTTT
-	TRBV18	-	TRBJ1-6	CASHRTGDNSPLHF	TGTGCCAGCCACCGTACAGGCGATAATTCACCCCTCCACTTT
-	TRBV28	-	TRBJ2-2	CASSLDSGPRTGELFF	TGTGCCAGCAGTTTGGACAGTGGCCCGAGGACCGGGGAGCTGTTTTTT
-	TRBV4-2	-	TRBJ2-3	CASSQDPGWAQYF	TGTGCCAGCAGCCAAGACCCGGGATGGGCGCAGTATTTT
once	TRBV28	-	TRBJ2-7	CATSLRQSYEQYF	TGTGCCACCAGTCTCAGGCAATCCTACGAGCAGTACTTC
-	TRBV4-3	TRBD2	TRBJ2-3	CASSQDPASGSPDTQYF	TGCGCCAGCAGCCAAGATCCCGCTAGCGGGAGTCCAGATACGCAGTATTTT
-	TRBV14	TRBD2	TRBJ2-1	CASSLAGGYEQFF	TGTGCCAGCAGCCTAGCGGGAGGGTATGAGCAGTTCTTC
once	TRBV27	TRBD2	TRBJ2-1	CASSSGLAVNEQFF	TGTGCCAGCAGTTCGGGACTAGCGGTAAATGAGCAGTTCTTC